This entry lists 27 T cell receptor beta chains sequenced from one sample in a study of T cells in Graves' hyperthyroidism and ophthalmopathy. From RNA transcripts, TCR beta CDR3 regions were amplified. Carried out on the TCR CDR3, a first-round RT-PCR used the HTBI primer set. In TCRdb, the multiplex PCR reads were re-called with MiXCR into one record per CDR3 protein. Among 600,000 or so distinct CDR3 sequences, about 43% were seen once, and the ten largest hold about 7.9%. The specimen sequenced was peripheral blood or thyroid tissue (not recorded which). These receptors were obtained from a young woman with Graves' hyperthyroidism.

This clonotype was seen more than once but under ten times. V usage is TRBV9 and J usage is TRBJ1-3, with D maybe TRBD1 (6 bases). V lost 4 bases to trimming and J lost 1 base, with 12 bases between them. Germline values: CDR1 SGDLS, CDR2 YYNGEE. This CDR3 region has 15 residues. Written as DNA, the CDR3 is TGTGCCAGCAGCCCAGGAGGGGGATCTGGAAACACCATATATTTT. Amino acids: CASSPGGGSGNTIYF. Looking up the rest from reference TRBV9 and TRBJ1-3 gives the full variable domain: DSGVTQTPKHLITATGQRVTLRCSPRSGDLSVYWYQQSLDQGLQFLIQYYNGEERAKGNILERFSAQQFPDLHSELNLSSLELGDSALYFCASSPGGGSGNTIYFGEGSWLTVV.

The CDR3 sequence: CATSTDSKSFYNSPLHF. DNA for the CDR3: TGTGCCACCAGCACCGACAGTAAAAGCTTCTATAATTCACCCCTCCACTTT. The chain links TRBV15 to TRBJ1-6, with D perhaps TRBD1 (5 bases). V shed 4 bases and J shed 3 bases, with 16 bases lying between them. The CDR3 has 17 residues. The germline CDR1 and CDR2 sequences are LNHNV and YYDKDF (reference sequence).

On this clonotype: It may be a read error: a sequence one base away is much more abundant. V and J are TRBV4-2 and TRBJ1-1, with D unclear. Germline V gene sequence: CDR1 LGHNA, CDR2 YNFKEQ. V dropped 7 bases and J dropped 1 base, with 4 bases sitting between them. This CDR3 contains 11 residues. The CDR3 loop is CASIGNTEAFF. The CDR3 DNA is TGTGCCAGCATCGGGAACACTGAAGCTTTCTTT.

This clonotype showed up just a few times. The genes are TRBV7-8 and TRBJ2-7; 8 bases agree with TRBD2. With V trimmed by 4 bases and J by 6 bases, 11 bases remained unmatched. This CDR3 comprises 15 residues. In germline, CDR1 is SGHVS, CDR2 FQNEAQ. The DNA of the CDR3 is TGTGCCAGCAGCTCGACGACCGGGACTAGGCGCGAGCAGTACTTC. The encoded protein is CASSSTTGTRREQYF. The whole variable domain, filled in from reference TRBV7-8 and TRBJ2-7, reads GAGVSQSPRYKVAKRGQDVALRCDPISGHVSLFWYQQALGQGPEFLTYFQNEAQLDKSGLPSDRFFAERPEGSVSTLKIQRTQQEDSAVYLCASSSTTGTRREQYFGPGTRLTVT.

In regard to this clonotype: This could be a read error, since a much larger clone is one nucleotide away. Without the conserved terminal phenylalanine or tryptophan, this CDR3 likely stems from a read error. No DNA is shown, since the ends of the CDR3 on it are uncertain; the CDR3 is the one TCRdb lists. V gene TRBV6-1 combines with J gene TRBJ1-2. Germline V CDR1 and CDR2: MNHNS, SASEGT. Inclusive of both ends, the CDR3 amounts to 9 amino acids. The CDR3 is CVSSDGEID.

This clonotype was recorded at least ten times. The chain couples TRBV2 to TRBJ2-2, with 10 bases aligning to TRBD2. V trimming: 5 bases; J trimming: 4 bases; junction bases outside the gene matches: 10. Per the germline V gene, CDR1 is SNHLY and CDR2 is FYNNEI. This CDR3 is 17 amino acids long. CDR3 bases: TGTGCCAGCAGTCCACTAGCGGGGCGAGCGCTCACCGGGGAGCTGTTTTTT. This gives the protein CASSPLAGRALTGELFF.

This clonotype was counted ten times or more. The V and J genes are TRBV24-1 and TRBJ1-1; a weak D match, TRBD1 (5 bases). Trimming left V 4 bases short and J 4 bases short, with 12 bases between. This CDR3 has 14 residues. The germline gives CDR1 KGHDR, CDR2 SFDVKD. The CDR3 region has the DNA TGTGCCACCAGTGACCCCGGGACGGGCACTGAAGCTTTCTTT. Translating it yields CATSDPGTGTEAFF.

This clonotype has more than one count but fewer than ten. CDR3 amino acids: CASRVGQEQYF. The CDR3 nucleotides are TGTGCCAGCAGGGTGGGCCAGGAGCAGTACTTC. The V and J genes are TRBV2 and TRBJ2-7; D gene ambiguous. The V gene lost 6 bases and the J gene lost 7 bases, with 10 bases spanning the gap. The CDR3 totals 11 residues. Germline assignment: CDR1 SNHLY and CDR2 FYNNEI.

On this clonotype: A much larger clone differs from this one at a single base, so this may be a read error. This rearrangement joins TRBV7-6 to TRBJ2-7, with D unresolved. Germline loops: CDR1 SGHVS, CDR2 FNYEAQ. The CDR3 runs 14 residues. The CDR3 here is CASSLLTNSYEQHF. Here the CDR3 DNA reads TGTGCCAGCAGCTTGCTCACCAACTCCTACGAGCAGCACTTC.

In this sample, this clonotype turned up many times. The chain links TRBV7-8 to TRBJ2-7; D remains unclear. Per the germline V gene, CDR1 is SGHVS and CDR2 is FQNEAQ. This CDR3 comprises 13 residues. V shed 5 bases and J shed 4 bases, with 12 bases lying between them. In DNA, the CDR3 is TGTGCCAGCAGCGGGCGCTACGAATACGAGCAGTACTTC. Amino acids: CASSGRYEYEQYF.

The rearrangement joins TRBV19 to TRBJ1-5, with 7 bases identical to TRBD1. The CDR3 spans 15 residues. Germline V gives CDR1 LNHDA, CDR2 SQIVND (reference sequence). J was trimmed by 7 bases and V by 4 bases; bases with no gene match: 10. CDR3 sequence: CASSTGTDRRQPQHF. CDR3 coding DNA: TGTGCCAGTAGTACCGGGACAGATCGGAGACAGCCCCAGCATTTT.

A remark on this clonotype: In this CDR3 the conserved last residue, phenylalanine or tryptophan, is missing, so a read error is likely. It is unclear where the CDR3 begins or ends on the DNA, so no DNA is shown, and the CDR3 is as TCRdb lists it. The J gene is TRBJ2-7, the V gene TRBV2. CDR1 is SNHLY and CDR2 is FYNNEI in the germline V gene. The CDR3 is 8 residues long, ends included. The CDR3 region is CASSDVSS.

This clonotype was detected only a few times. The V call is TRBV6-1, the J call TRBJ1-1; the D is unclear. V dropped 5 bases and J dropped 11 bases, with 18 bases sitting between them. The CDR3 has 13 residues. Germline lookup yields CDR1 MNHNS and CDR2 SASEGT. The DNA for the CDR3 is TGTGCCAGCAGTTTGATTTTACCGATGTGGGCTTTCTTT. This gives the protein CASSLILPMWAFF.

This clonotype has more than one count but fewer than ten. V gene TRBV12-3 or TRBV12-4 combines with J gene TRBJ2-5, with D possibly being TRBD2 (6 bases). The CDR3 length is 14 residues. The germline V and J ends were trimmed by 6 bases and 2 bases, with 13 bases remaining between them. The CDR3: CASRNRDLQETQYF. The CDR3 bases are TGTGCCAGCAGGAACCGGGACTTACAAGAGACCCAGTACTTC.

The CDR3 region has the DNA TGCAGCGTTGAAGAACACAGGGGGCGGACCGGGGAGCTGTTTTTT. It encodes CSVEEHRGRTGELFF. The chain recombines TRBV29-1 with TRBJ2-2, with 9 nucleotides matching TRBD1. V trimming: 0 bases; J trimming: 5 bases; junction bases outside the gene matches: 4. Germline loops: CDR1 SQVTM, CDR2 ANQGSEA. CDR3 length: 15 amino acids.

The chain employs TRBV29-1 and TRBJ1-2; the D gene is possibly TRBD1 (5 bases). Germline V gene data show CDR1 as SQVTM and CDR2 as ANQGSEA. V was clipped by 7 bases and J by 7 bases, with 13 bases between them. There are 11 residues in the CDR3. The CDR3 sequence: CSAWDGGGYTF. The CDR3, as DNA: TGCAGCGCCTGGGACGGCGGTGGCTACACCTTC.

Only a few counts were recorded for this clonotype. The chain recombines TRBV2 with TRBJ1-5, with 11 bases that match TRBD1. V lost 7 bases and J lost 6; bases outside the gene matches: 5. Germline V gene lookup returns CDR1 SNHLY and CDR2 FYNNEI. The CDR3 totals 14 residues. The CDR3 region has the DNA TGTGCCAGCAATGGACAGGGGGCGGGTCAGCCCCAGCATTTT. The encoded protein is CASNGQGAGQPQHF.

V is TRBV7-2 and J is TRBJ1-1; perhaps TRBD1 as D (5 bases). CDR1 SGHTA and CDR2 FQGNSA come from the germline V gene. Trimming took off 5 bases at V and 2 bases at J, with 18 bases between the two ends. This CDR3 has 16 residues. The DNA for the CDR3 is TGTGCCAGCAGCCCTGACACCGGGGCGGGCAACACTGAAGCTTTCTTT. Amino acids: CASSPDTGAGNTEAFF.

This clonotype was recorded at least ten times. The chain uses TRBV24-1 and TRBJ2-2, with 10 nucleotides matching TRBD2. The V segment lost 4 bases and the J segment 0 bases; nucleotides outside the gene matches: 4. There are 17 residues in the CDR3. Germline CDR1 is KGHDR and CDR2 is SFDVKD. CDR3 DNA: TGTGCCACCAGTGACCCGGGACTAGCGACGAACACCGGGGAGCTGTTTTTT. This sequence encodes CATSDPGLATNTGELFF.

The chain joins TRBV7-2 to TRBJ2-2; D call uncertain. From germline, CDR1 is SGHTA and CDR2 FQGNSA. The V gene lost 6 bases and the J gene lost 6 bases, with 14 bases spanning the gap. The CDR3 spans 14 residues. The CDR3 DNA reads as TGTGCCAGCAGACCCGGGCCCTTCCCCGGGGAGCTGTTTTTT. Translated: CASRPGPFPGELFF.

There are many counts of this clonotype. The chain couples TRBV7-2 to TRBJ2-5; 8 bases agree with TRBD2. V lost 3 bases, J lost 4 bases, and 4 bases stayed unmatched. The CDR3 consists of 14 residues. Germline V gives CDR1 SGHTA, CDR2 FQGNSA. The CDR3 loop reads CASSFLLAGETQYF. CDR3 bases: TGTGCCAGCAGCTTTTTGCTAGCGGGAGAGACCCAGTACTTC.

This chain uses TRBV10-3 with TRBJ1-2, with 7 bases identical to TRBD1. V dropped 3 bases and J dropped 8; count of bases not matched to a gene: 9. The CDR3 has 14 amino acids. Per germline, CDR1 ENHRY and CDR2 SYGVKD. The DNA of the CDR3 is TGTGCCATCAGTGAACCGAGGGGGCAGGGCGGCTACACCTTC. It codes for CAISEPRGQGGYTF.

The chain uses TRBV4-2 and TRBJ1-2; unclear D gene. V was trimmed by 0 bases and J by 3 bases, leaving 11 bases between them. Germline values: CDR1 LGHNA, CDR2 YNFKEQ. The length of the CDR3 is 15 residues. The CDR3 sequence is CASSQESREDYGYTF. CDR3 nucleotides: TGTGCCAGCAGCCAAGAATCTCGGGAGGACTATGGCTACACCTTC.

The CDR3 DNA sequence: TGTGCCAGCAGCCCTCCCACTAGCGGGGGCGGGGGGGAGACCCAGTACTTC. It specifies CASSPPTSGGGGETQYF. The J gene is TRBJ2-5, the V gene TRBV7-9; 11 bases match TRBD2. CDR3 length: 17 residues. Per the germline V gene, CDR1 is SEHNR and CDR2 is FQNEAQ (reference sequence). Trimming at V came to 5 bases and at J to 5 bases, leaving 13 bases not matched to a gene.

This clonotype has only a few counts. The chain links TRBV19 to TRBJ1-3, with D perhaps matching TRBD1 (5 bases). The CDR3 totals 14 residues. Looked up from germline, CDR1 is LNHDA and CDR2 is SQIVND (reference sequence). The V end lost 7 bases, the J end lost 2 bases, and 12 bases lay between the germline ends. CDR3 loop: CASTRTQPGNTIYF. The DNA for the CDR3 is TGTGCCAGTACCCGGACACAACCTGGAAACACCATATATTTT.

At least ten counts were recorded for this clonotype. This chain joins TRBV10-3 and TRBJ1-2, with D possibly being TRBD1 (6 bases). There are 15 residues in the CDR3. V lost 3 bases and J lost 2, with 13 bases in between. Looked up from germline, CDR1 is ENHRY and CDR2 is SYGVKD. The CDR3 loop reads CAISDTTGSNYGYTF. DNA of the CDR3: TGTGCCATCAGTGACACGACAGGTTCAAACTATGGCTACACCTTC.

This clonotype was seen more than once but under ten times. A junction end diverges from the germline sequence, so it may reflect a read error. This rearrangement joins TRBV5-1 to TRBJ2-7, with TRBD1 identical over 7 bases. The J call may be in error: the DNA end matches TRBJ2-1 better. Germline CDR1 reads SGHRS; CDR2 reads YFSETQ. The length of the CDR3 is 13 residues. CDR3 loop: CASSVDRANEQFF. The CDR3 DNA is TGTGCCAGCAGCGTCGACAGGGCCAATGAGCAGTTCTTC.